A single sample is the source of the 17 T cell receptor beta chains below, sequenced in a study of neurological immune-mediated disorders. Time point defined: longitudinal time-point 1 (baseline). TCRdb redid the calling of the 5' RACE reads with MiXCR, one entry per CDR3 protein. This sample has tens of thousands of distinct CDR3 sequences, with over 8.5% found just once. Sample: PBMCs. Receptors originate from a male donor with HTLV-1-associated myelopathy (HAM/TSP).

This clonotype was detected many times. The chain joins TRBV4-3 to TRBJ1-3; no definite D call. CDR3 length: 13 residues. Per germline, CDR1 LGHNA and CDR2 YSLEER. Trimming shortened V by 5 bases and J by 4 bases, and 9 bases separated the two germline ends. CDR3 residues: CASSGVGGNTIYF. In nucleotides, the CDR3 is TGCGCCAGCAGCGGGGTAGGGGGAAACACCATATATTTT.

This clonotype showed up just a few times. The chain recombines TRBV4-3 with TRBJ2-4; D might be TRBD1 or TRBD2, each matching 5 bases. The CDR3 extends over 17 amino acids. In germline, CDR1 is LGHNA, CDR2 YSLEER. The ends were cut back, 0 bases at V and 0 bases at J, with 12 bases in the middle. CDR3 loop: CASSQDLFGTAKNIQYF. The CDR3 DNA follows: TGCGCCAGCAGCCAAGATCTTTTCGGGACAGCCAAAAACATTCAGTACTTC.

This clonotype has ten or more counts. The chain links TRBV18 to TRBJ2-6; D ambiguous. Germline lookup yields CDR1 KGHSH and CDR2 LQKENI. V was cut by 6 bases and J by 0 bases, with 6 bases left in between. The CDR3 loop spans 14 amino acids. The CDR3 spells CASSPTSGANVLTF. The CDR3 DNA is TGTGCCAGCTCTCCTACCTCTGGGGCCAACGTCCTGACTTTC.

This clonotype was observed many times. The genes are TRBV5-6 and TRBJ1-5; D perhaps matches TRBD1 (6 bases). V was shortened by 1 base and J by 1 base, with 9 bases between the two germline ends. The germline V gene encodes CDR1 SGHDT and CDR2 YYEEEE. This CDR3 spans 15 amino acids. The CDR3 spells CASSLTGRSNQPQHF. DNA for the CDR3: TGTGCCAGCAGCTTGACAGGGCGAAGCAATCAGCCCCAGCATTTT.

This clonotype was counted many times. The V gene is TRBV20-1, the J gene TRBJ1-6; unclear D gene. The CDR3 length is 17 residues. The V end lost 4 bases, the J end lost 6 bases, and 22 bases lay between the germline ends. Germline CDR1 DFQATT, CDR2 SNEGSKA (reference sequence). The DNA for the CDR3 is TGCAGTGCTACTCTTTTGTCAATGGATCATATTAATTCACCCCTCCACTTT. It translates to CSATLLSMDHINSPLHF.

This clonotype was found many times. The rearrangement joins TRBV20-1 to TRBJ2-7; the D is unclear. The V gene's germline CDR1 is DFQATT and CDR2 SNEGSKA (reference sequence). The CDR3 length is 14 residues. V gave up 0 bases and J gave up 6 bases, with 15 bases separating them. Written as DNA, the CDR3 is TGCAGTGCTAGAGACCAGGCAGCTGTGGGCGAGCAGTACTTC. Translation: CSARDQAAVGEQYF.

This clonotype was detected many times. The rearrangement joins TRBV5-1 to TRBJ1-5; tentatively, D is TRBD1 (6 bases). Trimming took off 0 bases at V and 5 bases at J, with 12 bases between the two ends. CDR3 length: 15 amino acids. The germline gives CDR1 SGHRS, CDR2 YFSETQ. Written as DNA, the CDR3 is TGCGCCAGCAGCTTGGAAGGGGGGGGTGATCAGCCCCAGCATTTT. Translated, it gives CASSLEGGGDQPQHF.

This clonotype was found many times. The chain joins TRBV7-8 to TRBJ1-4; D unresolved. Germline CDR1 reads SGHVS; CDR2 reads FQNEAQ. This CDR3 contains 15 residues. The V gene lost 5 bases and the J gene lost 8 bases, with 18 bases spanning the gap. CDR3 sequence: CASSTYNPSQEKLFF. Written as DNA, the CDR3 is TGTGCCAGCAGCACATACAACCCCTCGCAGGAAAAACTGTTTTTT.

This clonotype came up many times. V gene TRBV20-1 combines with J gene TRBJ1-4; TRBD1 matches 8 bases. The CDR3 consists of 15 residues. V shed 3 bases and J 0 bases; nucleotides not matched to a gene: 3. Germline V lookup: CDR1 DFQATT, CDR2 SNEGSKA (reference sequence). The CDR3: CSASQGASTNEKLFF. The CDR3 nucleotides read TGCAGTGCTAGCCAGGGGGCTTCAACTAATGAAAAACTGTTTTTT.

This clonotype occurred many times. V usage is TRBV20-1 and J usage is TRBJ2-3, with TRBD2 matching 11 bases. Trimming cost V 6 bases and J 5 bases; bases outside gene matches: 4. The CDR3 covers 13 residues. Germline CDR1 reads DFQATT; CDR2 reads SNEGSKA (reference sequence). CDR3 sequence: CSALAGGRDTQYF. The CDR3 nucleotides are TGCAGTGCCCTAGCGGGGGGTCGAGATACGCAGTATTTT.

This clonotype appeared many times. The chain combines TRBV5-1 with TRBJ2-1, with 11 bases that match TRBD2. The length of the CDR3 is 17 residues. Germline-derived CDR1 and CDR2 are SGHRS and YFSETQ. The V and J ends lost 5 bases and 0 bases, in that order; junction bases with no gene match: 7. The DNA for the CDR3 is TGCGCCAGCAGTCCCCTAGCGGGGGGCCTCTCCTACAATGAGCAGTTCTTC. Translated, it gives CASSPLAGGLSYNEQFF.

This clonotype has ten or more counts. The rearrangement joins TRBV5-1 to TRBJ1-1, with D uncertain. Trimming pared 0 bases from V and 1 base from J, leaving 10 bases between. Germline V lookup: CDR1 SGHRS, CDR2 YFSETQ. The CDR3 length is 15 residues. As DNA, the CDR3 is TGCGCCAGCAGCTTGGATACGAGATCGAACACTGAAGCTTTCTTT. It codes for CASSLDTRSNTEAFF.

This clonotype was counted at least ten times. CDR3 residues: CASSLDRGAYNEQFF. In DNA, the CDR3 is TGTGCCAGCAGCTTAGACAGGGGTGCCTACAATGAGCAGTTCTTC. J is TRBJ2-1 and V is TRBV7-2; 7 bases fit TRBD1. Germline V gene lookup returns CDR1 SGHTA and CDR2 FQGNSA. The CDR3 runs 15 residues. V trimming: 1 base; J trimming: 2 bases; junction bases outside the gene matches: 2.

This clonotype was observed many times. The chain employs TRBV20-1 and TRBJ2-1; TRBD2 matches 8 bases. The CDR3 has 15 residues. V lost 6 bases, J lost 8 bases, and 15 bases stayed unmatched. From germline, CDR1 is DFQATT and CDR2 SNEGSKA (reference sequence). The CDR3 sequence is CSALRPARGGDEQFF. In DNA, the CDR3 is TGCAGTGCGCTACGGCCCGCACGGGGGGGAGATGAGCAGTTCTTC.

The sample holds many counts of this clonotype. This chain connects TRBV11-2 to TRBJ2-2; perhaps TRBD2 as D (5 bases). Germline loops: CDR1 SGHAT, CDR2 FQNNGV. The CDR3 spans 12 residues. Trimming stripped 7 bases from V and 7 bases from J, with 10 bases between. The CDR3 DNA is TGTGCCAGCATGAGTCGGGGCGGGGAGCTGTTTTTT. Translating it yields CASMSRGGELFF.

The chain carries TRBV6-5 and TRBJ1-4, with TRBD1 as a possible D gene (5 bases). The CDR3 has 14 amino acids. Germline values: CDR1 MNHEY, CDR2 SVGAGI. V was trimmed by 2 bases and J by 6 bases, leaving 10 bases between them. The CDR3 spells CASSYLRVDEKLFF. CDR3 bases: TGTGCCAGCAGTTACCTCAGGGTCGATGAAAAACTGTTTTTT.

This clonotype was recorded at least ten times. The V and J genes are TRBV10-3 and TRBJ2-5, with D unresolved. CDR1 is ENHRY, CDR2 SYGVKD, per germline. This CDR3 has 14 amino acids. V was cut by 0 bases and J by 1 base, with 6 bases left in between. The chain's CDR3 is CAISESAVQETQYF. The CDR3 DNA sequence: TGTGCCATCAGTGAGTCGGCAGTCCAAGAGACCCAGTACTTC.